The next 2 T cell receptor beta chains were all read from a single sample in a study of response to subunit inactivated influenza vaccine. Each CDR3 protein is one row after TCRdb ran MiXCR on the RT-PCR reads. The table records over 300,000 distinct CDR3 sequences, 20% to 25% of them present only once. This specimen was PBMCs from blood, taken less than 22 months after vaccination. The origin of the receptors is a man aged 50 to 75 who received an inactivated influenza vaccine.

The rearrangement joins TRBV15 to TRBJ2-4; weak D call: TRBD2 (6 bases). The CDR3 covers 18 residues. V shed 0 bases and J shed 0 bases, with 15 bases lying between them. CDR1 is LNHNV and CDR2 is YYDKDF in the germline V gene (reference sequence). CDR3 sequence: CATSRDVIRGVAKNIQYF. CDR3 DNA sequence: TGTGCCACCAGCAGAGACGTGATCCGCGGGGTAGCCAAAAACATTCAGTACTTC.

This clonotype has only a few counts. This chain connects TRBV28 to TRBJ2-2, with 8 nucleotides matching TRBD2. Germline CDR1 reads MDHEN; CDR2 reads SYDVKM. The CDR3 covers 16 residues. V dropped 6 bases and J dropped 1; count of bases not matched to a gene: 7. The CDR3 nucleotides are TGTGCCAGCAGCAAAAGGGGACTAGGGAACACCGGGGAGCTGTTTTTT. Translating it yields CASSKRGLGNTGELFF.